This T cell receptor (beta chain) originates from a study of T cells after yellow fever vaccination. Overall study findings and caveats: Some clonotypes, a small share, were shared between CD4 and CD8 compartments. High-abundance clonotypes from the bulk population could contaminate FACS-sorted repertoires.

The sample holds a few counts of this clonotype. Its cognate antigen is unknown. Each CDR3 protein is one row after TCRdb ran MiXCR on the 5' RACE reads. The sample has fewer than 450,000 distinct CDR3 sequences; roughly 8.4% are singletons. The CDR3 covers 12 residues. Between the trimmed V and J ends, which lost 1 base and 7 bases, there was a span of 7 bases. This chain connects TRBV12-3 or TRBV12-4 to TRBJ1-2; TRBD1 might be the D (5 bases). The material was PBMCs, obtained 35 to 50 days after the first yellow fever vaccination. This receptor was obtained from a man aged 18 to 30 who received the YFV17D yellow fever vaccine. The CDR3 loop reads CASSLVQAGYTF. CDR3 DNA sequence: TGTGCCAGCAGTTTAGTACAGGCTGGCTACACCTTC.